The rows below give T cell receptor beta chains drawn from one sample of a study of blood T cell repertoires in COVID-19. Only in-frame clones appear in the TCRdb table, and some are missing; sequencing was by immunoSEQ multiplex PCR. The sample includes about 170,000 clones, under 90% of them seen just once. The specimen sequenced was peripheral blood. The origin of the receptors is an elderly woman with acute or convalescent COVID-19. CDR3s leave out the opening cysteine and the closing phenylalanine or tryptophan. The order of the fields is CDR3 protein, J gene, clone size, V gene. The size of a clone is reported for some rows only, either as once, few or many, or as a class for expanded clones.

ASRPDRGSADTQY,TRBJ2-3,-,TRBV19
ASTLASFYEQY,TRBJ2-7,-,TRBV9
SVSTSSQQF,TRBJ2-1,-,TRBV29-1
ASSPTRKGEKLF,TRBJ1-4,-,TRBV19
ARTGTGQETQY,TRBJ2-5,-,TRBV2
ASSQDLSTYEQY,TRBJ2-7,-,TRBV4-1
ASSPSRANTEAF,TRBJ1-1,-,TRBV5-1
ASSVAGTGAVTQY,TRBJ2-5,-,TRBV9
ASSPGGTTDTQY,TRBJ2-3,-,TRBV11-3
ASRLAGDTEAF,TRBJ1-1,-,TRBV7-9
ASSIGGTLGNEKLF,TRBJ1-4,-,TRBV19
ASSIRALRRGPDTQY,TRBJ2-3,-,TRBV19
ASSLGGGTSYEQY,TRBJ2-7,few,TRBV11-3
ASSPAGGSGELF,TRBJ2-2,once,TRBV7-3
ATSDHGTDTQY,TRBJ2-3,-,TRBV24-1
ASSTPPGRGGYT,TRBJ1-2,-,TRBV19
ASSNLGADRTEAF,TRBJ1-1,-,TRBV7-9
ASSLEARVVDTQY,TRBJ2-3,-,TRBV7-2
ASSQGAASGYT,TRBJ1-2,few,TRBV6-5
ASSQELLSSEQF,TRBJ2-1,-,TRBV4-2